This TCR beta chain comes out of a study of blood T cells in healthy people across ages (dated by TCRdb to between 2014 and 2017). About the study as a whole: In model experiments, template switching captured about one uniquely barcoded TCR beta cDNA molecule for every two T cells. The donors were divided into four age groups: young (average about 16 years), middle-aged (roughly 40), aged (around 67) and long-lived (approximately 74). The study analyzed two additional independent replicas of 1 million unique cDNA reads from the same blood draw for two donors, one aged 18 to 30 and one aged 80 or older. The study measured age-related changes in TCR beta repertoire diversity using deep sequencing normalized with unique cDNA molecular identifiers. To avoid experimental bias, donors of different ages were spread randomly across the sequencing lanes. Findings and caveats that apply to the study as a whole: Estimates of total diversity based on one million sequenced T cells were considered lower bounds and underestimates. Compared with the aged group, the long-lived group had more naive CD4+ T cells, fewer expanded clones and increased TCR diversity, a pattern suggesting age selection. As age increased, observed TCR beta diversity per million T cells dropped in a roughly linear way, and a significant reduction was already evident by age about 40. A strong correlation was found between observed TCR beta diversity and the percentage of naive T cells measured by flow cytometry. Donor CMV infection status was unknown, potentially confounding age-related changes in expanded clonotypes. Since profiling was done on bulk unsorted PBMCs, naive and antigen-experienced compartments could not be conclusively compared.

Including cysteine and phenylalanine, the CDR3 has 15 amino acids. Only the CDR3 DNA stays, 45 bases, in frame from base 1. CDR1 and CDR2, looked up from the germline V gene, are SGDLS and YYNGEE. V loses 0 bases, J loses 3 bases, and the germline ends lie 9 bases apart. Comment on this clonotype: Its cognate antigen has yet to be identified. No much larger clonotype is one base removed from it; base qualities were not supplied.

Systemically healthy Caucasian individuals from Russia, 39 in total and aged about 6 to 100 years, were included as donors. Each donor gave 9 to 10 milliliters of peripheral blood, collected into EDTA-treated Vacutainer tubes. Ficoll-Paque density-gradient centrifugation was used to isolate PBMCs, with at least 6 million obtained per sample. Total RNA was extracted from PBMCs with Trizol reagent, with at least 6 micrograms obtained per sample. The percentages of naive CD45RAhigh/CD27high T cells were determined by flow cytometry on a PBMC aliquot from every donor. The library was prepared using 5' RACE. These reads were obtained on an Illumina HiSeq 2500. A second about 7 to 12 cycle PCR used a sample-barcoded 5' primer and a J-beta primer mix. Each TCR beta cDNA molecule received a unique molecular identifier from a template-switch 5' adaptor carrying 12 random nucleotides. At least 2.5 million CDR3-containing paired-end reads were obtained from each sample. All of the RNA was converted into first-strand cDNA using the Mint cDNA synthesis kit, with a TRBC-specific oligonucleotide serving as the primer. Following uracil-DNA glycosylase treatment, a first 18-cycle PCR with universal primers M1SS and BC2_uni_R was performed on all cDNA. As for how the authors treated the data: Normalization of each sample was performed by random selection of 1 million high-quality reads, each carrying a distinct molecular identifier. Instead of being binned into consensus sequences, reads that shared molecular identifiers were thrown out. MiTCR, with a Q25 quality threshold and the strictest error-elimination algorithm, was used for CDR3 identification, clonotype clustering and error correction. A nonparametric unseen species model with Euler transformation was used to estimate lower-bound total TCR beta diversity. TCRdb passed the public sequencing reads through fastp at Q25 and MiXCR, retaining productive beta sequences. Each CDR3 protein gets just one entry, which takes the most common genes and DNA from the rows behind it. The V and J calls come from TCRdb's annotation, not from the publication. In this sample the table shows some 670,000 distinct CDR3 sequences, under 65% of which occur a single time. The ten top clones hold approximately 13% of the sample.

The sequence came from a woman of 80 years or more in good health. The sample comprised blood. Recombination joined TRBV9 with TRBJ2-2; the D gene is tentatively TRBD1 or TRBD2, each matching 5 bases. The DNA is as follows: TGTGCCAGCAGCGTAGTGGGGGAACACACCGGGGAGCTGTTTTTT. This encodes CASSVVGEHTGELFF.